This TCR beta chain was recorded in a study of blood T cells in healthy people across ages. Study-level findings and limits: When set beside aged donors, long-lived donors presented more naive CD4+ cells and higher diversity.

A second PCR of 7 to 11 cycles used a sample-barcoded 5' primer and a J-beta primer mix. A template-switch adaptor with 12 random nucleotides tagged each cDNA molecule. Each CDR3 protein gets one entry after TCRdb re-called the 5' RACE reads with MiXCR. The repertoire includes 650,000 to 1,000,000 distinct CDR3 sequences, 36% of them detected once, and approximately 12% sits in the top ten. A remark on this clonotype: What it recognizes is unknown.

This CDR3 is 17 amino acids long. Trimming took 3 bases from V and 2 from J, leaving 14 bases between them. The germline CDR1 and CDR2 sequences are ENHRY and SYGVKD. V gene TRBV10-3 combines with J gene TRBJ1-6; TRBD1 might be the D (6 bases). The sample comprised blood. The receptor's source is a man younger than 30 in good health. CDR3 sequence: CAISEYLRQAYNSPLHF. The DNA of the CDR3 is TGTGCCATCAGTGAATACCTCAGACAGGCCTATAATTCACCCCTCCACTTT.